Listed here are 14 T cell receptor beta chains from one sample, sequenced in a study of cytomegalovirus exposure and HLA in healthy donors. This PCR relied on a set of 60 Vbeta primers and 13 Jbeta primers. The assay was immunoSEQ multiplex PCR, and TCRdb's table has in-frame clones only and misses some. Its table lists around 70,000 clones. The sequenced sample consisted of PBMCs. These receptors originate from a boy under 18 in good health and CMV-seronegative.

This chain uses TRBV19 with TRBJ1-2; 8 nucleotides match TRBD1. The V and J ends lost 9 bases and 4 bases, in that order; junction bases with no gene match: 7. The germline gives CDR1 LNHDA, CDR2 SQIVND (reference sequence). This CDR3 has 13 amino acids. This chain's CDR3 is CASLRDRIYGYTF. CDR3 nucleotide sequence: TGTGCCAGCCTACGGGACAGGATCTATGGCTACACCTTC.

Comment on this clone: The same CDR3 arises from other DNA sequences in this sample as well. The genes are TRBV9 and TRBJ2-7; D perhaps matches TRBD2 (6 bases). The CDR3 covers 15 residues. Germline V CDR1 and CDR2: SGDLS, YYNGEE. V was shortened by 4 bases and J by 3 bases, with 17 bases between the two germline ends. CDR3: CASSPSAHGSYEQYF. The CDR3 DNA reads as TGTGCCAGCAGCCCCTCCGCACACGGGAGCTACGAGCAGTACTTC.

This rearrangement joins TRBV29-1 to TRBJ1-5, with 8 bases identical to TRBD1. The ends lost 6 bases at V and 1 base at J; junction bases unmatched: 2. Germline CDR1 SQVTM, CDR2 ANQGSEA. This CDR3 has 13 residues. The CDR3: CSVRDRSNQPQHF. Written as DNA, the CDR3 is TGCAGCGTCCGGGACAGGAGCAATCAGCCCCAGCATTTT. Complete variable domain (other parts from reference TRBV29-1 and TRBJ1-5): SAVISQKPSRDICQRGTSLTIQCQVDSQVTMMFWYRQQPGQSLTLIATANQGSEATYESGFVIDKFPISRPNLTFSTLTVSNMSPEDSSIYLCSVRDRSNQPQHFGDGTRLSIL.

J is TRBJ1-1 and V is TRBV4-1; tentatively, D is TRBD1 (5 bases). Germline V CDR1 and CDR2: MGHRA, YSYEKL. There are 14 residues in the CDR3. V lost 4 bases to trimming and J lost 4 bases, with 13 bases between them. The CDR3 loop reads CASSPKTVGTEAFF. DNA of the CDR3: TGCGCCAGCAGCCCGAAGACAGTTGGCACTGAAGCTTTCTTT.

This chain connects TRBV4-1 to TRBJ1-5; 10 bases are shared with TRBD1. The J segment lost 3 bases and the V segment lost 0 bases, leaving 17 bases of the junction unmatched. This CDR3 has 21 residues. Germline-derived CDR1 and CDR2 are MGHRA and YSYEKL. CDR3: CASSQELARQGAVGINQPQHF. The CDR3, as DNA: TGCGCCAGCAGCCAAGAGTTAGCGAGACAGGGGGCTGTGGGAATCAATCAGCCCCAGCATTTT.

The chain has TRBV7-6 and TRBJ2-1; 11 nucleotides agree with TRBD2. V lost 4 bases and J lost 4; bases outside the gene matches: 3. Germline CDR1 is SGHVS and CDR2 is FNYEAQ. This CDR3 contains 15 residues. CDR3 protein: CASSSTSGVYNEQFF. The CDR3 DNA is TGTGCCAGCAGCTCGACTAGCGGGGTTTACAATGAGCAGTTCTTC.

The rearrangement joins TRBV14 to TRBJ1-1; D remains ambiguous. Trimming left V 1 base short and J 4 bases short, with 10 bases between. The CDR3 is 14 residues long. CDR1 is SGHDN and CDR2 is FVKESK in the germline V gene. The CDR3 DNA follows: TGTGCCAGCAGCCAAGTAGTGGGGAGCACTGAAGCTTTCTTT. This codes for CASSQVVGSTEAFF.

This chain uses TRBV5-4 with TRBJ2-1, with 9 bases that match TRBD2. The CDR3 loop spans 15 amino acids. The V gene's germline CDR1 is SGHNT and CDR2 YYREEE (reference sequence). The trim removed 0 bases at V and 7 bases at J, leaving 5 bases unmatched. CDR3 nucleotide sequence: TGTGCCAGCAGCTTGGCTAGCGGGGTCCTAAATGAGCAGTTCTTC. Residues: CASSLASGVLNEQFF.

This chain connects TRBV5-6 to TRBJ1-1, with D possibly matching TRBD1 (6 bases). V lost 9 bases and J 7 bases, leaving 16 bases between the germline ends. Germline CDR1 reads SGHDT; CDR2 reads YYEEEE. The length of the CDR3 is 12 residues. CDR3 sequence: CATMMWGLEAFF. CDR3 in DNA: TGTGCCACCATGATGTGGGGGCTTGAAGCTTTCTTT.

The chain uses TRBV7-9 and TRBJ2-5; D remains unclear. The last part of the DNA fits TRBJ2-7 better; the J call may be wrong. From germline, CDR1 is SEHNR and CDR2 FQNEAQ (reference sequence). The CDR3 spans 12 residues. In DNA form, the CDR3 reads TGTGCCAGCAGCCTTCCATCCTACGAGCAGTACTTC. It codes for CASSLPSYEQYF.

The rearrangement links TRBV6-5 to TRBJ1-2; maybe TRBD1 (5 bases). The V and J ends lost 6 bases and 7 bases respectively, with 21 bases between them. This CDR3 spans 15 amino acids. Germline CDR1 MNHEY, CDR2 SVGAGI. The CDR3 nucleotides are TGTGCCAGCAGACGCGCCGAAGGGGTGGTCGGTGGCTACACCTTC. As protein: CASRRAEGVVGGYTF.

J is TRBJ2-3 and V is TRBV9; a weak D match, TRBD1 (5 bases). The germline V gene has CDR1 SGDLS and CDR2 YYNGEE. The CDR3 is 15 residues long. With 3 bases removed from V and 0 bases from J, the gap between germline ends came to 11 bases. Here the CDR3 reads CASSGMTASTDTQYF. CDR3 DNA sequence: TGTGCCAGCAGCGGTATGACAGCTAGCACAGATACGCAGTATTTT.

V is TRBV29-1 and J is TRBJ1-1, with D possibly matching TRBD1 (6 bases). V was shortened by 4 bases and J by 4 bases, with 19 bases between the two germline ends. The CDR3 has 15 amino acids. The germline gives CDR1 SQVTM, CDR2 ANQGSEA. CDR3 sequence (DNA): TGCAGCGTTGGACCCTTAACAGGGTCTCCCACTGAAGCTTTCTTT. Its protein product is CSVGPLTGSPTEAFF.

The chain is built from TRBV6-1 and TRBJ1-1, with 10 bases that match TRBD1. From germline, CDR1 is MNHNS and CDR2 SASEGT. This CDR3 contains 15 residues. The V segment lost 6 bases and the J segment 3 bases; nucleotides outside the gene matches: 7. The CDR3 region has the DNA TGTGCCAGCAGGAGTTTGGGGACAGGGGACACTGAAGCTTTCTTT. Translating gives CASRSLGTGDTEAFF.